In its sample, the clone carrying this T cell receptor (beta chain) was seen many times. The antigen remains undetermined. These data come from a study of breast tumors, draining lymph nodes, adjacent tissues. TCRdb recomputed calls from the multiplex PCR reads with MiXCR, one row per CDR3 protein. Of 150,000 to 200,000 distinct CDR3 sequences in the sample, roughly 30% were seen once. The study's findings and limits: Compared with basal-like, luminal-like tumors shared significantly more repertoire with nontumor tissue. Compared with lymph nodes, tumors were less diverse; compared with nontumor tissue, more. The data were judged consistent with most tumor T cells coming from lymph node and expanding in tumor.

The germline V and J ends were trimmed by 2 bases and 4 bases, with 3 bases remaining between them. The CDR3 runs 11 residues. Germline CDR1 and CDR2: SGHVS and FNYEAQ. Axillary draining lymph nodes of breast cancer patients supplied the node samples. Sequenced sample: axillary lymph node tissue. The source is a female donor with breast cancer. Some clones in this sample may be carry-over from other donors' samples. The J gene is TRBJ2-7, the V gene TRBV7-6; D not certain. The CDR3 loop reads CASSLKYEQYF. The CDR3 nucleotides are TGTGCCAGCAGCTTAAAGTACGAGCAGTACTTC. Looking up the rest from reference TRBV7-6 and TRBJ2-7 gives the full variable domain: GAGVSQSPRYKVTKRGQDVALRCDPISGHVSLYWYRQALGQGPEFLTYFNYEAQQDKSGLPNDRFSAERPEGSISTLTIQRTEQRDSAMYRCASSLKYEQYFGPGTRLTVT.